Listed below are T cell receptor beta chains from one sample, sequenced in a study of blood T cell repertoires in COVID-19. Some clones are missing from TCRdb's copy, which holds only in-frame ones; the method was immunoSEQ multiplex PCR. The sample includes tens of thousands of clones, roughly nine tenths seen only once; the top ten take about 7.3%. What was sequenced was peripheral blood. The receptors derive from a woman in her fifties or sixties with active or convalescent COVID-19. The CDR3 runs from the conserved cysteine through the conserved F or W. The D gene is left open where the match is weak. The size of a clone is reported for some rows only, either as once, few or many, or as a class for expanded clones.

J | length | D | V | size | DNA | CDR3
TRBJ1-1 | 11 | . | TRBV29-1 | . | TGCAGCGTGGCCAGCGGAGGGGAAGCTTTCTTT | CSVASGGEAFF
TRBJ2-7 | 14 | TRBD1 | TRBV28 | few | TGTGCCAGCAGTCGACAGGGACGCTCCTACGAGCAGTACTTC | CASSRQGRSYEQYF
TRBJ1-2 | 15 | . | TRBV4-1 | . | TGCGCCAGCAGCCAGATCACAGGGTATGGGTATGGCTACACCTTC | CASSQITGYGYGYTF
TRBJ2-7 | 14 | . | TRBV7-2 | . | TGTGCCAGCAGCCCCCGACAGGTTCCCTCCGAGCAGTACTTC | CASSPRQVPSEQYF
TRBJ2-5 | 12 | TRBD1 | TRBV5-1 | . | TGCGCCAGCAGCTTGACAGGGGTCCTAGGGTACTTC | CASSLTGVLGYF
TRBJ1-2 | 13 | . | TRBV5-1 | once | TGCGCCAGCAGCTTGGTTACAACCTATGGCTACACCTTC | CASSLVTTYGYTF
TRBJ1-5 | 16 | TRBD1 | TRBV7-9 | . | TGTGCCAGCAGCTTAGGGGACAGGGGGCAGAATCAGCCCCAGCATTTT | CASSLGDRGQNQPQHF
TRBJ2-1 | 17 | TRBD2 | TRBV15 | . | TGTGCCACCAGCAGCTCAACCGGGACTAGCAGATTCAATGAGCAGTTCTTC | CATSSSTGTSRFNEQFF
TRBJ1-1 | 17 | . | TRBV28 | . | TGTGCCAGCAGTTTAGCCAGGGTTGGGTATCTGGGCACTGAAGCTTTCTTT | CASSLARVGYLGTEAFF
TRBJ1-1 | 13 | TRBD1 | TRBV10-3 | . | TGTGCCATAACGGACAGGGGGGACACTGAAGCTTTCTTT | CAITDRGDTEAFF
TRBJ1-1 | 15 | TRBD1 | TRBV24-1 | once | TGTGCCACCAGGGGGACAGGGGCGAGGGGGTCTGAAGCTTTCTTT | CATRGTGARGSEAFF
TRBJ2-7 | 13 | TRBD1 | TRBV25-1 | . | TGTGCCAGCAGTTACGACAGGGGGCACGAGCAGTACTTC | CASSYDRGHEQYF
TRBJ2-3 | 16 | . | TRBV18 | . | TGTGCCAGCTCACCACCCCCTCTAGCTCGCACAGATACGCAGTATTTT | CASSPPPLARTDTQYF
TRBJ2-5 | 13 | . | TRBV12-5 | . | TGTGCTAGTGGTTCTAGCAGACAAGAGACCCAGTACTTC | CASGSSRQETQYF
TRBJ2-3 | 17 | TRBD1 | TRBV4-1 | . | TGCGCCAGCAGCCAAGAGGGAGACAGGGAAAGCACAGATACGCAGTATTTT | CASSQEGDRESTDTQYF